This is a list of T cell receptor beta chains from one sample in a study of regulatory T cells in long-lasting Graves disease. TCRdb redid the calling of the multiplex PCR reads with MiXCR, one entry per CDR3 protein. This sample yields more than 450,000 distinct CDR3 sequences, of which roughly 15% are seen a single time; roughly an eighth belongs to the top ten. A further study also used this sample, focusing on T cells in Graves' hyperthyroidism and ophthalmopathy.

This sample comprised peripheral blood mononuclear cells (PBMCs), obtained at new diagnosis, from a patient treated with antithyroid drugs. Source of these receptors: a man in his forties with Graves disease. Each CDR3 is given with its conserved first and last residue. D genes are given only for firm matches. Size values are once, few and many counts, or a class for expanded clones, and some rows have none.

d_gene	v_gene	j_gene	abundance	CDR3nt	CDR3aa
.	TRBV20-1	TRBJ2-2	many	TGCAGTGCTAGTCGCCCGGGAGTCACCGGGGAGCTGTTTTTT	CSASRPGVTGELFF
.	TRBV20-1	TRBJ2-7	many	TGCAGTGCTAGAGGAGCACGGGGAATATACGAGCAGTACTTC	CSARGARGIYEQYF
TRBD2	TRBV20-1	TRBJ2-5	.	TGCAGTGCTAGAGATCCCGCAGCGGGAGGGAGAGAGACCCAGTACTTC	CSARDPAAGGRETQYF
.	TRBV29-1	TRBJ1-6	.	TGCAGCGTTGAAACCGTGTGTAAGACTCCCCTCCACTTT	CSVETVCKTPLHF
.	TRBV12-5	TRBJ2-5	.	TGTGCTAGTGGTTTGGAGGAGACCCAGTACTTC	CASGLEETQYF
TRBD1	TRBV7-9	TRBJ2-1	many	TGTGCCAGCAGCATGGGACAGTCCTCCTACAATGAGCAGTTCTTC	CASSMGQSSYNEQFF
TRBD2	TRBV2	TRBJ2-7	many	TGTGCCAGCAGCGGCCTCACTAGCGGGAGATCCTACGAGCAGTACTTC	CASSGLTSGRSYEQYF
TRBD1	TRBV28	TRBJ1-5	few	TGTGCCAGCAGCCCTACAAAGGGGGCGGGTCAGCCCCAGCATTTT	CASSPTKGAGQPQHF
.	TRBV11-2	TRBJ1-1	many	TGTGCCAGCAGCGAATTCCGGGGGTGGGACACTGAAGCTTTCTTT	CASSEFRGWDTEAFF
TRBD1	TRBV12-3/TRBV12-4	TRBJ1-2	many	TGTGCCAGCAGCCCGACAGGGTCGAACGGCTACACCTTC	CASSPTGSNGYTF
TRBD1	TRBV28	TRBJ1-1	few	TGTGCCAGCAGTTGGGGACAGGGTGCCACTGAAGCTTTCTTT	CASSWGQGATEAFF
TRBD1	TRBV3-1	TRBJ2-3	.	TGTGCCAGCAGCCCTAACAGGGGGAAGACAGATACGCAGTATTTT	CASSPNRGKTDTQYF
.	TRBV20-1	TRBJ2-1	.	TGCAGTGCTGCTTGGGGTTCGCGTGAGCAGTTCTTC	CSAAWGSREQFF
.	TRBV9	TRBJ2-1	many	TGTGCCAGCAGCGTATCTGATGAGCAGTTCTTC	CASSVSDEQFF
.	TRBV5-1	TRBJ2-2	many	TGCGCCAGCAGCTTGATTAGCCGGGCCACCGGGGAGCTGTTTTTT	CASSLISRATGELFF
.	TRBV10-2	TRBJ1-1	many	TGCGCCAGCCGGGCTTCGGCGAACACTGAAGCTTTCTTT	CASRASANTEAFF
TRBD2	TRBV2	TRBJ2-1	many	TGTGCCAGCAGAGGACTAGCGGGAGGGCTCAATGAGCAGTTCTTC	CASRGLAGGLNEQFF
.	TRBV3-1	TRBJ2-7	.	TGTGCCAGCAGCCAAGCCACAGGGTGGGAGCAGTACTTC	CASSQATGWEQYF
TRBD1	TRBV5-1	TRBJ2-1	.	TGCGCCAGCAGCCGGACAGGGTTGGATTACAATGAGCAGTTCTTC	CASSRTGLDYNEQFF
TRBD1	TRBV3-1	TRBJ2-5	few	TGTGCCAGCAGCCAAGGGACAGGGCCCAAAGAGACCCAGTACTTC	CASSQGTGPKETQYF
TRBD2	TRBV7-6	TRBJ2-3	.	TGTGCCAGCAGCGCAACCCCCGGGACTAACACAGATACGCAGTATTTT	CASSATPGTNTDTQYF
TRBD2	TRBV28	TRBJ2-3	many	TGTGCCAGCAGCTTGGTGAGCGGGAGGGCGGCAGATACGCAGTATTTT	CASSLVSGRAADTQYF
TRBD1	TRBV12-3/TRBV12-4	TRBJ2-1	.	TGTGCCAGCAGTTCTCACGGGGACAGTAATGAGCAGTTCTTC	CASSSHGDSNEQFF
TRBD1	TRBV28	TRBJ1-5	few	TGTGCCAGCAGTTCTGGCTCCAGACAGGGCATCGATCAGCCCCAGCATTTT	CASSSGSRQGIDQPQHF
TRBD1	TRBV2	TRBJ2-7	many	TGTGCCAGCAGTAGAACAGGGGCCGCCTACGAGCAGTACTTC	CASSRTGAAYEQYF